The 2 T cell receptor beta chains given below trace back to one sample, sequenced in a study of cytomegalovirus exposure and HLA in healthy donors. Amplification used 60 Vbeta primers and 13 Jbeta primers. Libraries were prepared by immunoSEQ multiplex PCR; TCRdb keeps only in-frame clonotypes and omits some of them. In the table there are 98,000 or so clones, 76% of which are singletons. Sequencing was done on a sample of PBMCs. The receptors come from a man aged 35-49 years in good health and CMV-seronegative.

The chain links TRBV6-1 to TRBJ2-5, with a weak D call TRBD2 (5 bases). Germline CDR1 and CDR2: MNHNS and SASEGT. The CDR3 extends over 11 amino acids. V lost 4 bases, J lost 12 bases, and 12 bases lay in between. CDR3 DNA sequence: TGTGCCAGCAGTGGGTTCGGACTGGAGTACTTC. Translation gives CASSGFGLEYF.

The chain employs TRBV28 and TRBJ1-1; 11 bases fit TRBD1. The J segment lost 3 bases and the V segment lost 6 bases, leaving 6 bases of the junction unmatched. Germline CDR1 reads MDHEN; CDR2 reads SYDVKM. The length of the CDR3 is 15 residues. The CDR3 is CASRGGTGGHTEAFF. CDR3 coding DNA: TGTGCCAGCAGAGGAGGGACAGGGGGGCACACTGAAGCTTTCTTT.